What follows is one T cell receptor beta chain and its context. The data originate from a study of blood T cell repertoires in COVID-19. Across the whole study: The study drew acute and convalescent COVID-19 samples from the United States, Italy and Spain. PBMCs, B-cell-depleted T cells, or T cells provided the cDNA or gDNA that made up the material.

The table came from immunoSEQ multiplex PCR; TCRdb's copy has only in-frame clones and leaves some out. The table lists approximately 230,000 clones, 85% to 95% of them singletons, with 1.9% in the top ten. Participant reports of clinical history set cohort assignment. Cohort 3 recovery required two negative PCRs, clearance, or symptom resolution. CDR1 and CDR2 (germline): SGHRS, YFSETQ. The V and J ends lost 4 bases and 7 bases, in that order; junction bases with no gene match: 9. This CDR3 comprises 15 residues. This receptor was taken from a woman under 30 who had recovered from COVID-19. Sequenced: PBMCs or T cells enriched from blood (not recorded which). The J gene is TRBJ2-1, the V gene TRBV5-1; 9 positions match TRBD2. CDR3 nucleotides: TGCGCCAGCAGCCCTAACGGCGGGGGGGCGAATGAGCAGTTCTTC. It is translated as CASSPNGGGANEQFF.